The T cell receptor beta chain under discussion was sequenced for a study of OX40 agonist ivuxolimab in advanced cancers. Overall study context: As their treatment, patients were administered ivuxolimab, an agonistic anti-OX40 (CD134) antibody. Whole-study findings and limits: In general, CD8+ T cells held more expanded clones than CD4+ did, on average. The authors also found low normalized T-cell clonal expansion in some nonresponders.

On this clone: The antigen is undetermined.

The protocol was immunoSEQ multiplex PCR, while the TCRdb copy is restricted to in-frame clones and leaves out a portion. Among tens of thousands of clones listed, roughly four fifths were seen once. The source of this sequence is an adult with an advanced solid tumor such as melanoma, head and neck, liver or kidney cancer. The specimen was CD4+ or CD8+ T cells sorted from blood, collected in a trial of the OX40 agonist ivuxolimab.

CDR3 sequence (DNA): TGTGCCAGTAGTATACTGGGACAGGGTAGTGAAAAACTGTTTTTT. Protein: CASSILGQGSEKLFF. The rearrangement joins TRBV19 to TRBJ1-4; 9 bases align to TRBD1. CDR1 and CDR2 from the germline V gene are LNHDA and SQIVND (reference sequence). The CDR3 length is 15 residues. V dropped 2 bases and J dropped 7; count of bases not matched to a gene: 5.